Sequencing of this TCR beta chain was carried out in a study of OX40 agonist ivuxolimab in advanced cancers. Here immunoSEQ multiplex PCR was the method, and the copy in TCRdb shows in-frame clones only, minus some. The sample consists of more than 45,000 clones, roughly 89% of them appearing once. About this clone: Its antigen is still unknown.

Study-level points and caveats: Compared with CD4+, CD8+ T cells on average had more expanded clones. The CD4+ and CD8+ T cells in the blood had expanded clonally by week 6 at 0.1 to 3.0 mg/kg.

V gave up 4 bases and J gave up 0 bases; unmatched junction bases: 12. CDR1 is MDHEN, CDR2 SYDVKM, per germline. The CDR3 length is 17 residues. Sequenced here: CD4+ or CD8+ T cells sorted from blood, sampled in a trial of the OX40 agonist ivuxolimab. This TCR derives from an adult with an advanced solid tumor such as melanoma, head and neck, liver or kidney cancer. This chain connects TRBV28 to TRBJ2-7; the match to TRBD1 covers 7 bases. CDR3 nucleotides: TGTGCCAGCAGTTCCACCCCAGGGGGATTAGGCTCCTACGAGCAGTACTTC. Protein: CASSSTPGGLGSYEQYF.